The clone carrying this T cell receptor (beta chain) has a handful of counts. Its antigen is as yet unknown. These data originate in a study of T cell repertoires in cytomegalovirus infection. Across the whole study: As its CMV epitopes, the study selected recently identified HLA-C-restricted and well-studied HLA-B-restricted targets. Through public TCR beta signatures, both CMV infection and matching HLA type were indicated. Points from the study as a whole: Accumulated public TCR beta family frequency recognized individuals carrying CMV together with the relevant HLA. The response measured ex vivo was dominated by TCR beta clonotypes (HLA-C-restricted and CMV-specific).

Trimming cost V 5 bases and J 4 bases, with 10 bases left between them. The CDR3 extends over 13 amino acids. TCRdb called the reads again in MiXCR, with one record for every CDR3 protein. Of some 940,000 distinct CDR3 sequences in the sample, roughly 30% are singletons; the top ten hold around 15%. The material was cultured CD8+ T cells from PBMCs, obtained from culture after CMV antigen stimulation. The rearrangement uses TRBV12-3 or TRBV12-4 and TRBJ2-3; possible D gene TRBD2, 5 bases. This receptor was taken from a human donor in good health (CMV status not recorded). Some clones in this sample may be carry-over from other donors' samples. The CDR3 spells CASSPPDSDTQYF. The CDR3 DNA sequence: TGTGCCAGCAGTCCCCCGGACTCAGATACGCAGTATTTT.